The present T cell receptor (beta chain) was sequenced within a study of molecular identifiers for immune sequencing clone quantification. This clonotype was seen many times. TCRdb passed the PCR reads through MiXCR, listing each CDR3 protein once. The table includes about 500,000 distinct CDR3 sequences, over 20% detected once. The V gene's germline CDR1 is SQVTM and CDR2 ANQGSEA. This CDR3 is built from 17 residues. V shed 0 bases, J shed 7 bases, and the junction held 12 bases outside the gene matches. The naive CD8 libraries originated from between roughly 18,000 and 1,100,000 sorted cells and drew on 10%, 30% or 50% RNA.

The receptor's source is a human donor in good health. Some libraries in this study had Jurkat cell RNA spiked in. The chain joins TRBV29-1 to TRBJ2-1; the match to TRBD2 covers 10 bases. The sequenced material came from naive CD8+ T cells from blood, with Jurkat cell RNA spiked in. Subset here: FACS-sorted CD8+CD4-CCR7+CD45RA+ naive T cells. The CDR3 nucleotides are TGCAGCGTTGAAGATCGGGGAGCGGGAGGGCCGGGGAATGAGCAGTTCTTC. Protein: CSVEDRGAGGPGNEQFF.